The rows below give T cell receptor beta chains drawn from one sample of a study of human T cells and chemical hapten exposure. TCRdb ran MiXCR on the RACE reads and lists one entry per CDR3 protein. This sample yields about 190,000 distinct CDR3 sequences, of which about 25% are seen a single time; about 2.5% belongs to the top ten. Sequencing was performed on whole blood, taken in connection with sensitization to the hapten diphenylcyclopropenone (DPC). These receptors originate from a woman between 40 and 50 years old with alopecia areata. Some clones in this sample may be carry-over from other donors' samples. Each CDR3 is given with its conserved first and last residue. A D gene is named only where the DNA matches it firmly. Part of the rows lack a size; the others show once, few, many or a class for expanded clones.

>12|.|TRBV7-9|few|TRBJ2-1
CASNWGSNEQFF
TGTGCCAGCAATTGGGGCAGCAATGAGCAGTTCTTC
>13|.|TRBV3-1|.|TRBJ2-2
CASSTLGSLELFF
TGTGCCAGCAGCACCCTCGGATCCCTGGAGCTGTTTTTT
>15|.|TRBV12-3/TRBV12-4|few|TRBJ1-2
CASSLRSGYNYGYTF
TGTGCCAGCAGTTTACGATCGGGGTATAACTATGGCTACACCTTC
>15|TRBD2|TRBV14|few|TRBJ2-7
CASSQEPSGRSEQYF
TGTGCCAGCAGCCAAGAACCTAGCGGGAGGAGCGAGCAGTACTTC
>16|TRBD1|TRBV6-1|.|TRBJ1-6
CASTPPGQYPNSPLHF
TGTGCCAGCACTCCACCGGGACAGTATCCTAATTCACCCCTCCACTTT
>15|.|TRBV6-1|.|TRBJ1-5
CASSEGTRGNQPQHF
TGTGCCAGCAGTGAAGGGACTAGGGGCAATCAGCCCCAGCATTTT
>16|.|TRBV5-1|.|TRBJ2-5
CASSPAVAATGETQYF
TGCGCCAGCAGCCCGGCAGTAGCGGCCACTGGGGAGACCCAGTACTTC
>14|TRBD2|TRBV10-3|.|TRBJ2-3
CAISGSGRADTQYF
TGTGCCATCAGTGGGAGCGGGAGGGCGGATACGCAGTATTTT
>14|TRBD1|TRBV7-2|.|TRBJ2-7
CASSPGTGTYEQYF
TGTGCCAGCAGCCCCGGGACAGGGACCTACGAGCAGTACTTC
>14|TRBD1|TRBV18|.|TRBJ2-1
CASSPQGAVNEQFF
TGTGCCAGCTCACCGCAGGGGGCGGTCAATGAGCAGTTCTTC
>15|.|TRBV12-3/TRBV12-4|.|TRBJ2-5
CASIDLKGAQETQYF
TGTGCCAGCATTGACCTTAAGGGCGCCCAAGAGACCCAGTACTTC
>12|.|TRBV20-1|few|TRBJ1-2
CSARVGTYGYTF
TGCAGTGCTAGGGTCGGGACCTATGGCTACACCTTC
>12|.|TRBV28|.|TRBJ2-7
CASSFGGLAGYF
TGTGCCAGCAGTTTTGGGGGGTTGGCTGGGTACTTC
>17|.|TRBV21-1|.|TRBJ2-5
CASNRLAGGPGVETQYF
TGTGCCAGCAACCGACTAGCGGGAGGGCCGGGTGTGGAGACCCAGTACTTC
>15|TRBD2|TRBV2|few|TRBJ2-2
CASSELAGDTGELFF
TGTGCCAGCAGTGAACTAGCGGGAGATACCGGGGAGCTGTTTTTT
>14|.|TRBV21-1|.|TRBJ2-3
CAGQETSNTDTQYF
TGTGCCGGACAGGAGACTAGCAACACAGATACGCAGTATTTT
>15|.|TRBV27|.|TRBJ2-2
CASSLGTQNTGELFF
TGTGCCAGCAGTTTAGGGACACAAAACACCGGGGAGCTGTTTTTT
>11|.|TRBV3-1|.|TRBJ2-7
CASSQGGNTDF
TGTGCCAGCAGCCAAGGAGGTAATACGGACTTC
>12|.|TRBV29-1|.|TRBJ1-2
CSVETGNLGYTF
TGCAGCGTTGAAACAGGAAACCTCGGCTACACCTTC
>12|.|TRBV7-6|.|TRBJ1-3
CASGGRGNTIYF
TGTGCCAGCGGGGGGAGAGGAAACACCATATATTTT
>14|.|TRBV2|.|TRBJ2-3
CASSVEMAPDTQYF
TGTGCCAGCAGTGTCGAGATGGCCCCAGATACGCAGTATTTT
>13|.|TRBV28|many|TRBJ1-5
CASRVTNAQPQHF
TGTGCCAGCAGGGTGACGAATGCTCAGCCCCAGCATTTT
>12|.|TRBV29-1|few|TRBJ2-2
CSAYRDTGELFF
TGCAGCGCCTACCGAGACACCGGGGAGCTGTTTTTT
>13|TRBD1|TRBV29-1|many|TRBJ2-3
CSVGTGGTDTQYF
TGCAGCGTCGGGACAGGGGGCACAGATACGCAGTATTTT
>13|TRBD1|TRBV11-2|many|TRBJ2-1
CASSFTGTGQQFF
TGTGCCAGCAGCTTTACCGGGACAGGGCAGCAGTTCTTC
>16|.|TRBV6-2/TRBV6-3|.|TRBJ2-1
CASSQWISGPLNEQFF
TGTGCCAGCAGTCAATGGATTAGCGGCCCTTTGAATGAGCAGTTCTTC
>12|.|TRBV20-1|.|TRBJ1-1
CSAGGRNTEAFF
TGCAGTGCTGGGGGGAGGAACACTGAAGCTTTCTTT
>18|.|TRBV10-3|few|TRBJ2-5
CAISDPESQWRVQETQYF
TGTGCCATCAGTGACCCAGAATCCCAATGGAGGGTCCAAGAGACCCAGTACTTC
>14|TRBD1|TRBV6-5|.|TRBJ2-1
CASTPQGALREQFF
TGTGCCAGCACTCCACAGGGGGCCCTTCGCGAGCAGTTCTTC
>12|.|TRBV6-6|few|TRBJ1-5
CASSLEDQPQHF
TGTGCCAGCAGTTTAGAGGATCAGCCCCAGCATTTT
>14|.|TRBV7-9|.|TRBJ2-7
CASSPPQGSYEQYF
TGTGCCAGCAGCCCTCCACAGGGCTCCTACGAGCAGTACTTC
>17|TRBD2|TRBV6-2/TRBV6-3|once|TRBJ2-5
CASSYSTGAGGGETQYF
TGTGCCAGCAGTTACAGCACGGGAGCGGGAGGGGGAGAGACCCAGTACTTC
>15|.|TRBV20-1|.|TRBJ2-7
CSARDSARAPYEQYF
TGCAGTGCTAGAGATTCCGCCAGGGCCCCCTACGAGCAGTACTTC
>16|TRBD1|TRBV9|few|TRBJ2-3
CASSVAGQGWTDTQYF
TGTGCCAGCAGCGTAGCAGGACAGGGATGGACAGATACGCAGTATTTT
>14|.|TRBV9|few|TRBJ2-3
CASSPGGRTDTQYF
TGTGCCAGCAGCCCTGGGGGGAGGACAGATACGCAGTATTTT
>15|.|TRBV7-9|.|TRBJ2-1
CASSLIGSSYNEQFF
TGTGCCAGCAGCTTAATCGGGAGCTCCTACAATGAGCAGTTCTTC
>14|.|TRBV10-3|few|TRBJ1-3
CAISVDGSGNTIYF
TGTGCCATCAGTGTTGACGGCTCTGGAAACACCATATATTTT
>16|.|TRBV10-3|few|TRBJ2-6
CAINAGEGSGANVLTF
TGTGCCATCAATGCAGGGGAGGGGTCTGGGGCCAACGTCCTGACTTTC
>15|TRBD1|TRBV27|.|TRBJ1-1
CASSPWTGANTEAFF
TGTGCCAGCAGTCCCTGGACAGGGGCGAACACTGAAGCTTTCTTT
>11|.|TRBV28|.|TRBJ2-1
CASRSSNEQFF
TGTGCCAGCAGGTCTAGCAATGAGCAGTTCTTC
>15|.|TRBV20-1|few|TRBJ2-7
CSARELVGVSYEQYF
TGCAGTGCTAGAGAACTCGTGGGCGTCTCCTACGAGCAGTACTTC
>18|.|TRBV6-2/TRBV6-3|few|TRBJ1-5
CASSYSSPSWGQGQPQHF
TGTGCCAGCAGTTACTCGAGTCCAAGTTGGGGGCAAGGGCAGCCCCAGCATTTT
>15|.|TRBV21-1|.|TRBJ2-7
CASTFSGRHSYEQYF
TGTGCCAGCACCTTTAGCGGGAGGCATTCCTACGAGCAGTACTTC
>20|.|TRBV29-1|.|TRBJ1-1
CSVEYIKGYGGNQMNTEAFF
TGCAGCGTTGAATATATAAAGGGGTATGGTGGCAATCAGATGAACACTGAAGCTTTCTTT
>15|TRBD2|TRBV5-1|.|TRBJ2-3
CASSLPSGRGDTQYF
TGCGCCAGCAGCCTACCTAGCGGGAGAGGGGATACGCAGTATTTT
>16|.|TRBV5-1|.|TRBJ2-2
CASSFSGDPNTGELFF
TGCGCCAGCAGCTTTTCAGGGGACCCGAACACCGGGGAGCTGTTTTTT
>15|TRBD2|TRBV5-1|.|TRBJ2-1
CASTRTSGSYNEQFF
TGCGCCAGCACCCGAACTAGCGGCTCCTACAATGAGCAGTTCTTC
>15|.|TRBV27|.|TRBJ1-1
CASSLLGALNTEAFF
TGTGCCAGCAGTTTATTGGGGGCCCTGAACACTGAAGCTTTCTTT
>14|TRBD2|TRBV20-1|few|TRBJ2-1
CAYDPSGRAGEQFF
TGTGCCTATGACCCCAGCGGGAGGGCCGGTGAGCAGTTCTTC
>14|TRBD1|TRBV29-1|.|TRBJ2-5
CSVGDSPYQETQYF
TGCAGCGTTGGGGACAGCCCCTACCAAGAGACCCAGTACTTC
>15|TRBD2|TRBV6-2/TRBV6-3|.|TRBJ2-3
CASNSAGVGTDTQYF
TGTGCCAGCAATTCCGCGGGAGTCGGCACAGATACGCAGTATTTT
>16|TRBD2|TRBV6-5|.|TRBJ2-7
CASSPWGSGGSYEQYF
TGTGCCAGCAGCCCTTGGGGTAGCGGGGGATCCTACGAGCAGTACTTC
>13|TRBD1|TRBV29-1|few|TRBJ1-1
CSVAGQGNTEAFF
TGCAGCGTGGCCGGACAGGGGAACACTGAAGCTTTCTTT